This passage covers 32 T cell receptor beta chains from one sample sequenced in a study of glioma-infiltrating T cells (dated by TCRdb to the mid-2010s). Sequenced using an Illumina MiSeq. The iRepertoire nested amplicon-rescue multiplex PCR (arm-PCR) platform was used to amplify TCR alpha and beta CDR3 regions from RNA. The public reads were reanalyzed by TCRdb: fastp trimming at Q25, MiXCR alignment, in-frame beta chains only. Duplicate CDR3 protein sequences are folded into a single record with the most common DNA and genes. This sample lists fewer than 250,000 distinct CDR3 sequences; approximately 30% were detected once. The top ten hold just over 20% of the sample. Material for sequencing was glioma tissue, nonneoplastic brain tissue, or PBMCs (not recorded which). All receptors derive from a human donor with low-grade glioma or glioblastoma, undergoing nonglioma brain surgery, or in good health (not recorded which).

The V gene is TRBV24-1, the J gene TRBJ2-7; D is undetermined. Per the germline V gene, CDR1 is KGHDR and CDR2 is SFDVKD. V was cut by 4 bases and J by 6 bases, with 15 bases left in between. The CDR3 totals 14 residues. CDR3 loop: CATSDVGTRAEQYF. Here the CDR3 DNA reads TGTGCCACCAGTGACGTGGGAACCCGGGCCGAGCAGTACTTC.

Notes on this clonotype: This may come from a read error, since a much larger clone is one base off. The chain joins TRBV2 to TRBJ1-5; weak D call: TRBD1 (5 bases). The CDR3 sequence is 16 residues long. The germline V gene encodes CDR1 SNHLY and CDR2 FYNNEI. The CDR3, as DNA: TGTGCCAGCAGTGACCTTCGGGCAGGGAACAATCGGCCCCAGCATTTT. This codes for CASSDLRAGNNRPQHF.

The CDR3 loop reads CSVELDRDRVYNEQFF. The CDR3 region has the DNA TGCAGCGTTGAATTGGATAGGGACAGGGTATACAATGAGCAGTTCTTC. This chain links TRBV29-1 with TRBJ2-1; 9 nucleotides agree with TRBD1. The V gene end was trimmed by 2 bases and the J gene end by 4 bases; junction bases not matched to a gene: 9. Germline CDR1 is SQVTM and CDR2 is ANQGSEA. This CDR3 has 16 amino acids.

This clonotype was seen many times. CDR3 loop: CASSSRQGYGYTF. The CDR3 coding sequence is TGTGCCAGCAGTTCCAGACAGGGGTATGGCTACACCTTC. The J gene is TRBJ1-2, the V gene TRBV27; TRBD1 agrees at 8 bases. CDR1 is MNHEY and CDR2 is SMNVEV in the germline V gene (reference sequence). Unmatched junction bases numbered 3, after V lost 4 bases and J lost 5 bases. This CDR3 has 13 residues.

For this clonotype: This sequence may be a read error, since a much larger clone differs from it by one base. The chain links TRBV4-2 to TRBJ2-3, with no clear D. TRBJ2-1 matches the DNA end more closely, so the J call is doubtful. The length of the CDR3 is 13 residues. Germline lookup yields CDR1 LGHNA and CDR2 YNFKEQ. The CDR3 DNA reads TGTGCCAGCAGCCAAGATCTAGATACTAAGCAGTTCTTC. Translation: CASSQDLDTKQFF.

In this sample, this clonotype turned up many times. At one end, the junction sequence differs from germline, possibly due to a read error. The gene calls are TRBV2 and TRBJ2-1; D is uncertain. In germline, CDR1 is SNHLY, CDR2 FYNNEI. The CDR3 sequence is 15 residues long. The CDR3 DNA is TGTGCCAGCAGAGAAGCGATTTCCTACTACAATGAGCAGTTCTTC. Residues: CASREAISYYNEQFF.

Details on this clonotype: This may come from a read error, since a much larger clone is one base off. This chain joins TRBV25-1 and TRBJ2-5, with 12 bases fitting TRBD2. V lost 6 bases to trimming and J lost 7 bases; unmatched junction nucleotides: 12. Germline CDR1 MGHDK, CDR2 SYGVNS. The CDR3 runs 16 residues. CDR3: CASSTTSGSLRGTQYF. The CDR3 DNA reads TGTGCCAGCAGCACGACTAGCGGGAGTCTGCGAGGGACCCAGTACTTC. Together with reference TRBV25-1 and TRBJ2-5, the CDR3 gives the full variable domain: EADIYQTPRYLVIGTGKKITLECSQTMGHDKMYWYQQDPGMELHLIHYSYGVNSTEKGDLSSESTVSRIRTEHFPLTLESARPSHTSQYLCASSTTSGSLRGTQYFGPGTRLLVL.

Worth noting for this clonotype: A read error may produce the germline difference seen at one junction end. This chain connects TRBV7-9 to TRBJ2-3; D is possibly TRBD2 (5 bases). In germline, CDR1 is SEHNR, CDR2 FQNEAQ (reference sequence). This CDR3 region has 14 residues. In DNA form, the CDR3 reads TGTGCCAGCAGCTTAAGGGCGGGCACGGATAAGCAGTATTTT. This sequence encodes CASSLRAGTDKQYF. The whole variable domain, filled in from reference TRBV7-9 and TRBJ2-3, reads DTGVSQNPRHKITKRGQNVTFRCDPISEHNRLYWYRQTLGQGPEFLTYFQNEAQLEKSRLLSDRFSAERPKGSFSTLEIQRTEQGDSAMYLCASSLRAGTDKQYFGPGTRLTVL.

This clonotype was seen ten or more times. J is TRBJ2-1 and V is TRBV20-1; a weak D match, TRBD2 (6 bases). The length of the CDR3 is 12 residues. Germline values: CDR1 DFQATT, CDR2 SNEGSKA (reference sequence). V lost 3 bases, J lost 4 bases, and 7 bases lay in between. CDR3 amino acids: CSASREYNEQFF. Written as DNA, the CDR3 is TGCAGTGCTAGCCGGGAGTACAATGAGCAGTTCTTC.

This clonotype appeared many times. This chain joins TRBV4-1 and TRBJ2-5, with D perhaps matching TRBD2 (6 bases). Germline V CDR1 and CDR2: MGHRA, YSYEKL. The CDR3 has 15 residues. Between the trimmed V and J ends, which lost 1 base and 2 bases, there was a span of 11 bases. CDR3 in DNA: TGCGCCAGCAGCCAAGGGCGGGGATTTCAAGAGACCCAGTACTTC. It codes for CASSQGRGFQETQYF.

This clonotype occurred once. CDR3 residues: CSAREMAEDHPYEQYF. Here the CDR3 DNA reads TGCAGTGCTAGAGAGATGGCAGAGGACCACCCATACGAGCAGTACTTC. The rearrangement links TRBV20-1 to TRBJ2-7; no clear D. There are 16 residues in the CDR3. From germline, CDR1 is DFQATT and CDR2 SNEGSKA (reference sequence). Between the trimmed V and J ends, which lost 0 bases and 4 bases, there was a span of 19 bases.

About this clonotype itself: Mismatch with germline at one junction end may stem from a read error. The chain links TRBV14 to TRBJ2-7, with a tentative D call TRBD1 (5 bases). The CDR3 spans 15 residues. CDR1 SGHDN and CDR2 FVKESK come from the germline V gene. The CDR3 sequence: CASIQDWQGRGEQYF. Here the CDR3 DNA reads TGTGCCAGCATCCAAGACTGGCAGGGTAGAGGCGAGCAGTACTTC.

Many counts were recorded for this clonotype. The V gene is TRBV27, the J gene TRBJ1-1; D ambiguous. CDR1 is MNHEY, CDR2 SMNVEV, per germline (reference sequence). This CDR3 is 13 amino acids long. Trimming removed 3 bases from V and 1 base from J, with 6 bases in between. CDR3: CASSFIGNTEAFF. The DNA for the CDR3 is TGTGCCAGCAGTTTCATAGGGAACACTGAAGCTTTCTTT.

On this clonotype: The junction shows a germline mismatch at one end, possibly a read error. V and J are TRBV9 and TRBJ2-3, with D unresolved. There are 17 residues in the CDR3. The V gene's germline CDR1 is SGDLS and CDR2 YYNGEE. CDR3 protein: CASSVDPSTPGTDTHYF. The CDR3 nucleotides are TGTGCCAGCAGCGTAGACCCAAGTACCCCAGGCACAGATACGCATTATTTT.

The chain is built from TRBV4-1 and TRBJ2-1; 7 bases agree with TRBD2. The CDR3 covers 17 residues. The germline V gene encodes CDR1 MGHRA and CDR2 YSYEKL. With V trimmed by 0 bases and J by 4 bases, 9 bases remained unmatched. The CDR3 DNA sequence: TGCGCCAGCAGCCAAGAAGGGTCCAGCGGGGAATACAATGAGCAGTTCTTC. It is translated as CASSQEGSSGEYNEQFF.

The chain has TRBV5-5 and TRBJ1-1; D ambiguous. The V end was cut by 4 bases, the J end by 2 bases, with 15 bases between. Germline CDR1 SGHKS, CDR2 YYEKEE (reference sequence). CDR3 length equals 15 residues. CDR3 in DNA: TGTGCCAGCAGCCCGTTCGGAGTTGATAACACTGAAGCTTTCTTT. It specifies CASSPFGVDNTEAFF.

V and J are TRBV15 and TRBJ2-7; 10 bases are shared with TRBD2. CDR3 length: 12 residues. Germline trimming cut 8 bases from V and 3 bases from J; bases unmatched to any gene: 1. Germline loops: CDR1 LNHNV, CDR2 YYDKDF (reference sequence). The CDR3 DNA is TGTGCCACCGGACTAGCGGTCTACGAGCAGTACTTC. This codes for CATGLAVYEQYF.

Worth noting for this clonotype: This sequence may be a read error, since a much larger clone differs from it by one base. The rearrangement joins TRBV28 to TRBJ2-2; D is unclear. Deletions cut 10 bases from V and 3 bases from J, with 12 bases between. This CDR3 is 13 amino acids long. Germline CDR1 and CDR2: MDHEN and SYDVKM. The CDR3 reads CATSEPDTGELFF. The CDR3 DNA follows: TGTGCCACTTCTGAGCCGGACACCGGGGAGCTGTTTTTT.

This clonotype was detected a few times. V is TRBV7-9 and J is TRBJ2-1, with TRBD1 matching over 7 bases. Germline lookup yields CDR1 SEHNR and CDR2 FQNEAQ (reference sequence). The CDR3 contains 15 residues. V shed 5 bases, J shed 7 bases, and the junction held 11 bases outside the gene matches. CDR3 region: CASSPAQGEWNEQFF. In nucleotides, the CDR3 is TGTGCCAGCAGCCCCGCCCAGGGGGAGTGGAATGAGCAGTTCTTC.

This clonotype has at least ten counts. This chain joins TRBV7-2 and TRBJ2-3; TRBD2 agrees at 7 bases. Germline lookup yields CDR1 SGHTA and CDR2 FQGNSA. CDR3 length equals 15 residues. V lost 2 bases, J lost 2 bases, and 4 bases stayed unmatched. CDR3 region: CASSLSAGVTDTQYF. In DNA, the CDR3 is TGTGCCAGCAGCTTATCCGCGGGAGTCACAGATACGCAGTATTTT. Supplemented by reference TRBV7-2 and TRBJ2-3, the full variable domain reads GAGVSQSPSNKVTEKGKDVELRCDPISGHTALYWYRQSLGQGLEFLIYFQGNSAPDKSGLPSDRFSAERTGGSVSTLTIQRTQQEDSAVYLCASSLSAGVTDTQYFGPGTRLTVL.

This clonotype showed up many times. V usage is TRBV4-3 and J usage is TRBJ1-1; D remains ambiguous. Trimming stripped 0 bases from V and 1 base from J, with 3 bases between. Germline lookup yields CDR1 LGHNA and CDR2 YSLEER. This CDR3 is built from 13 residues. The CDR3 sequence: CASSQDKNTEAFF. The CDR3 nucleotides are TGCGCCAGCAGCCAAGATAAGAACACTGAAGCTTTCTTT.

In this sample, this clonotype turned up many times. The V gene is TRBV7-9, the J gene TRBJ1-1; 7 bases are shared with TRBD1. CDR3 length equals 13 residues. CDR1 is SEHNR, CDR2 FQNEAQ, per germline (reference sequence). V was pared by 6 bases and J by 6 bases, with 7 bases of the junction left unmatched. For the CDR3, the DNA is TGTGCCAGCAGTCCTGGGACAGCCCCTGAAGCTTTCTTT. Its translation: CASSPGTAPEAFF.

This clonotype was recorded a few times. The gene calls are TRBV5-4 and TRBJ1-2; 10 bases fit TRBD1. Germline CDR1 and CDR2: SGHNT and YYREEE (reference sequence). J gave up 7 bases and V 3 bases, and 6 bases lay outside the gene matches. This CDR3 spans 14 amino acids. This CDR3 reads CASSSGQGVSGYTF. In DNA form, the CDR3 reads TGTGCCAGCAGCTCCGGACAGGGGGTGTCTGGCTACACCTTC.

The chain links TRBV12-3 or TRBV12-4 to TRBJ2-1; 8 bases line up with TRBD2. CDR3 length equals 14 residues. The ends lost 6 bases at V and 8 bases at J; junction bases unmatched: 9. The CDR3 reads CASSGLAIRYEQFF. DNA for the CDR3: TGTGCCAGCAGCGGACTAGCAATCCGTTATGAGCAGTTCTTC.

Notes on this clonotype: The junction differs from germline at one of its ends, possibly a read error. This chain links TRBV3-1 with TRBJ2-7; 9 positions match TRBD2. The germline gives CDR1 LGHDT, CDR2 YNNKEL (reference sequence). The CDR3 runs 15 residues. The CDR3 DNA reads TGTGTCAGCAGCCCGACTAGCGGACAAACCTACGAGCAGTACTTC. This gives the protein CVSSPTSGQTYEQYF.

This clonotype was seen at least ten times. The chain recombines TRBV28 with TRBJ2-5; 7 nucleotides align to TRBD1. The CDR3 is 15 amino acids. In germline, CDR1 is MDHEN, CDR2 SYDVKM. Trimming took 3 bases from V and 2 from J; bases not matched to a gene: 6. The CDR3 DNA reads TGTGCCAGCAGTTTTAAGGGGGCCTTTCAAGAGACCCAGTACTTC. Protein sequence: CASSFKGAFQETQYF. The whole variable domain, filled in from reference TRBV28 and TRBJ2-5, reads DVKVTQSSRYLVKRTGEKVFLECVQDMDHENMFWYRQDPGLGLRLIYFSYDVKMKEKGDIPEGYSVSREKKERFSLILESASTNQTSMYLCASSFKGAFQETQYFGPGTRLLVL.

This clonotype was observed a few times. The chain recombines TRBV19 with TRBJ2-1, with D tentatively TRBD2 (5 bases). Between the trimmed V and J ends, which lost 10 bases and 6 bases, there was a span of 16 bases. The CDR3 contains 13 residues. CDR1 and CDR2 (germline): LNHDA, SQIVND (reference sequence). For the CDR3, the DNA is TGTGCCACCGAAGGGCTAGCACGCAATGAGCAGTTCTTC. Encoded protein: CATEGLARNEQFF.

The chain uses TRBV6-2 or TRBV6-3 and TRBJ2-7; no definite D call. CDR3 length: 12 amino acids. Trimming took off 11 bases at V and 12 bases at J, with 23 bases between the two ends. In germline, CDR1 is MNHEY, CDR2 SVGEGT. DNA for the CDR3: TGTGCCGGCTCCCCCTACATCTTGAAGCGGTACTTC. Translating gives CAGSPYILKRYF.

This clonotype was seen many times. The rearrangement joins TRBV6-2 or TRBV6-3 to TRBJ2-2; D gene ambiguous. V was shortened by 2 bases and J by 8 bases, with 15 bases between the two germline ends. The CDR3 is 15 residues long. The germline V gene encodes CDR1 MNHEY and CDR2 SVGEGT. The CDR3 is CASSYEGPLRGELFF. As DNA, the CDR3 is TGTGCCAGCAGTTACGAAGGACCGCTACGAGGGGAGCTGTTTTTT.

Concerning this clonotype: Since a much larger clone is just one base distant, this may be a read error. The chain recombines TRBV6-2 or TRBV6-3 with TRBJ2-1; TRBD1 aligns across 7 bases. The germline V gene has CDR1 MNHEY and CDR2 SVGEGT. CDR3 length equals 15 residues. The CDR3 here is CASVGTGEIHNEQLF. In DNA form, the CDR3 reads TGTGCCAGCGTAGGCACAGGGGAAATCCACAATGAGCAGCTCTTC.

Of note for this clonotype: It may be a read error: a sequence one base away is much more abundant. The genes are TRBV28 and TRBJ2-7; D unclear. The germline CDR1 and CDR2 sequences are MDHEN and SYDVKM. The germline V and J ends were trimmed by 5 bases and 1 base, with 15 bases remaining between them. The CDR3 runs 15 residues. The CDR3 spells CASSAAWTDSYEQYF. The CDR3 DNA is TGTGCCAGCAGTGCCGCATGGACGGATTCCTACGAGCAGTACTTC.

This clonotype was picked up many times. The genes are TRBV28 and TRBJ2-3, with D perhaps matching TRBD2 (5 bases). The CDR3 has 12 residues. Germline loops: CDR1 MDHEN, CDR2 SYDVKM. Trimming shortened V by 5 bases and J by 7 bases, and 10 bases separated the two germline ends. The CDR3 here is CASSRGVHTQYF. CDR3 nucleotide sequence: TGTGCCAGCAGTCGGGGTGTCCATACGCAGTATTTT.